This TCR beta chain appears in the sequencing data of a study of cytomegalovirus exposure and HLA in healthy donors. 60 Vbeta and 13 Jbeta primers were used in PCR. The data were produced by immunoSEQ multiplex PCR, yet TCRdb's version contains in-frame clones alone and is incomplete. The sample holds around 110,000 clones, roughly three quarters seen once. The length of the CDR3 is 14 residues. CDR1 and CDR2 (germline): SGHDT, YYEEEE. The V end was cut by 4 bases, the J end by 6 bases, with 17 bases between. The source material was PBMCs. The source is a young man in good health and CMV-seropositive. The rearrangement links TRBV5-6 to TRBJ2-7; a weak D match, TRBD2 (5 bases). The CDR3 sequence is CASSPRPGLTEQYF. CDR3 DNA: TGTGCCAGCAGCCCTCGGCCGGGATTGACCGAGCAGTACTTC.